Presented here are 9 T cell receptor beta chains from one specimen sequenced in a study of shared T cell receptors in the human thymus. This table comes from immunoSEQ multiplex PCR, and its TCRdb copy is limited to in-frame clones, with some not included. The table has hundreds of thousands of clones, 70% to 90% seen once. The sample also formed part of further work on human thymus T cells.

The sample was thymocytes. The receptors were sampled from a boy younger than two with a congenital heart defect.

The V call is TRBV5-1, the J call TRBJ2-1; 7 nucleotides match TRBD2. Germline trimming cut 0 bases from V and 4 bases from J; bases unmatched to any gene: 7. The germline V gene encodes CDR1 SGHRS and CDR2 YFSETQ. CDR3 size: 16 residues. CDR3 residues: CASSLETSEYYNEQFF. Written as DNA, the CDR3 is TGCGCCAGCAGCTTGGAAACTAGCGAATATTACAATGAGCAGTTCTTC. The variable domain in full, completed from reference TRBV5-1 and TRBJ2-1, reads KAGVTQTPRYLIKTRGQQVTLSCSPISGHRSVSWYQQTPGQGLQFLFEYFSETQRNKGNFPGRFSGRQFSNSRSEMNVSTLELGDSALYLCASSLETSEYYNEQFFGPGTRLTVL.

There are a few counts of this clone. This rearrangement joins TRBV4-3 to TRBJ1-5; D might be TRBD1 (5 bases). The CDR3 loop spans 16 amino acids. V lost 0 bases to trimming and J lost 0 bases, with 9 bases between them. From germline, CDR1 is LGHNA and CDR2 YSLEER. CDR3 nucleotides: TGCGCCAGCAGCCAAGACAGGGCCTATAGCAATCAGCCCCAGCATTTT. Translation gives CASSQDRAYSNQPQHF.

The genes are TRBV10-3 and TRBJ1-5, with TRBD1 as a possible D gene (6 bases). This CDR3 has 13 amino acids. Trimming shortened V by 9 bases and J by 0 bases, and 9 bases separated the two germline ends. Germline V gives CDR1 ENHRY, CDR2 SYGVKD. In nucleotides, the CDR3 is TGTGCCATTCGACAGGATAGCAATCAGCCCCAGCATTTT. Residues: CAIRQDSNQPQHF.

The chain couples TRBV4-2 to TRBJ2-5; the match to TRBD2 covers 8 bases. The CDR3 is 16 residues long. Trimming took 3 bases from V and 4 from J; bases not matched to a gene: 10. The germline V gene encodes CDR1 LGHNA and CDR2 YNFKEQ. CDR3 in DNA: TGTGCCAGCAGCCATCCCCCGGGAGGGAGCGTAGAGACCCAGTACTTC. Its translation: CASSHPPGGSVETQYF.

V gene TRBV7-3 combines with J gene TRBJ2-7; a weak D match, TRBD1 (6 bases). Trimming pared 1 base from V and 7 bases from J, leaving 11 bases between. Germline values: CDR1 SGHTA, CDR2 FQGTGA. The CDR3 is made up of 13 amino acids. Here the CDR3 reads CASSLRDKEEQYF. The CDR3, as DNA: TGTGCCAGCAGCTTAAGGGACAAAGAAGAGCAGTACTTC.

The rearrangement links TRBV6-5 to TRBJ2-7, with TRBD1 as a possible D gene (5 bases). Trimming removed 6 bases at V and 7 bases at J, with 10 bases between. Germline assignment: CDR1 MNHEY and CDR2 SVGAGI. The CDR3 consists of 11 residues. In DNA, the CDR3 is TGTGCCAGCAGGCAAGGACAAGAGCAGTACTTC. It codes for CASRQGQEQYF.

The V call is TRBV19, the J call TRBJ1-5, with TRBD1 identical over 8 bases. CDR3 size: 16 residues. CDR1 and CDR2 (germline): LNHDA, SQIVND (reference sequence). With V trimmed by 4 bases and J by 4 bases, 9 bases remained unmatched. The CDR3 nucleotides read TGTGCCAGTAGTACCCGACCAGGGGGCCGAAATCAGCCCCAGCATTTT. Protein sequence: CASSTRPGGRNQPQHF.

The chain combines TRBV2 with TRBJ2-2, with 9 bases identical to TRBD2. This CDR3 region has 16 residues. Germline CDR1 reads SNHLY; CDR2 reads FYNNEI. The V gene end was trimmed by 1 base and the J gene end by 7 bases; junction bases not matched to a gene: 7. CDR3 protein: CASSEVGREGLGELFF. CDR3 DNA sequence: TGTGCCAGCAGTGAAGTAGGGCGGGAGGGCCTCGGGGAGCTGTTTTTT.

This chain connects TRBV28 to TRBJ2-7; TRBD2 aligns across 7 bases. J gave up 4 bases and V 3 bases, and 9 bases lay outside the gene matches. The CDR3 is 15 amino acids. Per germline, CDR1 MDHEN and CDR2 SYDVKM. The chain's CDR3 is CASSFLSASGYEQYF. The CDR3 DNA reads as TGTGCCAGCAGTTTCTTGTCGGCTAGCGGTTACGAGCAGTACTTC.